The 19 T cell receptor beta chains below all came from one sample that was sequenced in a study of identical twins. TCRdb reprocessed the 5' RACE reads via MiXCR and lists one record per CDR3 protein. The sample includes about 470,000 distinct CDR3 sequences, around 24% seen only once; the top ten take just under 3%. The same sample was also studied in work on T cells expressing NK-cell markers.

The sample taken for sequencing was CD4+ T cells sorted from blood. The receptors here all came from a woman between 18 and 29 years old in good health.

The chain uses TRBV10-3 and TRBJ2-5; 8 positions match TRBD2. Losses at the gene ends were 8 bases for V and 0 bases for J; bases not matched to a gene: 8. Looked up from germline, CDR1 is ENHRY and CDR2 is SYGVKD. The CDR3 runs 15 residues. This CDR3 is CAIAGASGYQETQYF. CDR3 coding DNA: TGTGCCATCGCAGGGGCTAGCGGGTACCAAGAGACCCAGTACTTC.

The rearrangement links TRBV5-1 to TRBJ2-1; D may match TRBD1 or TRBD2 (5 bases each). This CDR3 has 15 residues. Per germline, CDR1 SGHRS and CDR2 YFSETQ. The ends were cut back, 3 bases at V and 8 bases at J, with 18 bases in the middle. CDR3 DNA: TGCGCCAGCAGCTCGTTCGGGACCAACAAGGATGAGCAGTTCTTC. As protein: CASSSFGTNKDEQFF.

CDR3 protein: CASSSSTSGANVLTF. CDR3 nucleotides: TGTGCCAGCAGCTCAAGCACCTCTGGGGCCAACGTCCTGACTTTC. The chain combines TRBV7-2 with TRBJ2-6; the D is unclear. The CDR3 is made up of 15 amino acids. The germline CDR1 and CDR2 sequences are SGHTA and FQGNSA. V was clipped by 4 bases and J by 0 bases, with 7 bases between them.

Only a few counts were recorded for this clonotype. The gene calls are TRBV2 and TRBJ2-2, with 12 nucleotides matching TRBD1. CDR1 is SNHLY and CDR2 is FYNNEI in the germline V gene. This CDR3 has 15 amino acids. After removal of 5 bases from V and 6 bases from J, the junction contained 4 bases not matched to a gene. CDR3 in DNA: TGTGCCAGCAGTTTGGGGACAGGGGGCCCCGGGGAGCTGTTTTTT. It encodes CASSLGTGGPGELFF. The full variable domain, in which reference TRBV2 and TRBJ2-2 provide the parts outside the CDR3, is EPEVTQTPSHQVTQMGQEVILRCVPISNHLYFYWYRQILGQKVEFLVSFYNNEISEKSEIFDDQFSVERPDGSNFTLKIRSTKLEDSAMYFCASSLGTGGPGELFFGEGSRLTVL.

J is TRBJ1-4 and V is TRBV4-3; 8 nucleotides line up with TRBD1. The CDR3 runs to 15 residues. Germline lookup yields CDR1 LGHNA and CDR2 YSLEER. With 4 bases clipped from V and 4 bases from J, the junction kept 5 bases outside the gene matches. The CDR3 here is CASSPRTGINEKLFF. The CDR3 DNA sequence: TGCGCCAGCAGCCCAAGGACAGGGATTAATGAAAAACTGTTTTTT.

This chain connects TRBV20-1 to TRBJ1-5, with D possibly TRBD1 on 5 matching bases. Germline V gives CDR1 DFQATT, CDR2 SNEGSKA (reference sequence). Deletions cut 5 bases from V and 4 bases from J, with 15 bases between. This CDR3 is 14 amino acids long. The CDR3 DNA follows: TGCAGTGCTCAGAGGGGTCGACTGAATCAGCCCCAGCATTTT. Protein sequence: CSAQRGRLNQPQHF.

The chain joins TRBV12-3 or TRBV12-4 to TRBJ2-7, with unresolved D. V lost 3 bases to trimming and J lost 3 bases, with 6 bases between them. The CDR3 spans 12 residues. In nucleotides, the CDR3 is TGTGCCAGCAGTTTGTCCAACTACGAGCAGTACTTC. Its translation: CASSLSNYEQYF.

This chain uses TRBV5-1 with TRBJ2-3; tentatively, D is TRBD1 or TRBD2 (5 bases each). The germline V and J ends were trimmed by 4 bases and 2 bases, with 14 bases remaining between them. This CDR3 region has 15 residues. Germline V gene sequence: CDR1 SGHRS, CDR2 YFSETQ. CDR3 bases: TGCGCCAGCAGCGAGGGAGACAGAAACACAGATACGCAGTATTTT. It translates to CASSEGDRNTDTQYF.

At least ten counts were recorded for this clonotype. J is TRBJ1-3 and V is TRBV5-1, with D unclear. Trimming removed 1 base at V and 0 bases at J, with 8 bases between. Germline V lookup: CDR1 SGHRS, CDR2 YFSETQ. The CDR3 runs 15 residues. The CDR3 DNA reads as TGCGCCAGCAGCTTGAGTGGATCCTCTGGAAACACCATATATTTT. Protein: CASSLSGSSGNTIYF.

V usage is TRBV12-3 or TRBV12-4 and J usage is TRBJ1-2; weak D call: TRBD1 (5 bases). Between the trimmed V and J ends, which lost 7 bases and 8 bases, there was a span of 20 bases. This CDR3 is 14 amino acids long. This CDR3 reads CASTPGPPQRGYTF. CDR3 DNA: TGTGCCAGCACTCCGGGACCGCCGCAGAGAGGCTACACCTTC.

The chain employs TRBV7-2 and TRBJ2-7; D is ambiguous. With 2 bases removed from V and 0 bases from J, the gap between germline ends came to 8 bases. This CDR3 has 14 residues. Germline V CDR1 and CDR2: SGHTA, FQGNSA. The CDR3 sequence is CASSLFGISYEQYF. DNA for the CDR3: TGTGCCAGCAGCTTATTTGGCATCTCCTACGAGCAGTACTTC.

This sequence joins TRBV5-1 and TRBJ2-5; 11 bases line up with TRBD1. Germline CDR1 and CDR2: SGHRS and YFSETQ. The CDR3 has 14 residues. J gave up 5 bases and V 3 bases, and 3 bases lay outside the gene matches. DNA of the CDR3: TGCGCCAGCAGCTACCGGGACAGGGGGGAGACCCAGTACTTC. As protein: CASSYRDRGETQYF.

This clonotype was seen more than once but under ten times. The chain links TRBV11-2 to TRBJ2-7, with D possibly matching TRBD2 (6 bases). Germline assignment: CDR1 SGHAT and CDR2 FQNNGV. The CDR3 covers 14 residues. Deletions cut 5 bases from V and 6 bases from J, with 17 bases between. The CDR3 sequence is CASSQTRRGTEQYF. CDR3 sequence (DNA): TGTGCCAGCAGCCAGACGAGGCGGGGTACCGAGCAGTACTTC.

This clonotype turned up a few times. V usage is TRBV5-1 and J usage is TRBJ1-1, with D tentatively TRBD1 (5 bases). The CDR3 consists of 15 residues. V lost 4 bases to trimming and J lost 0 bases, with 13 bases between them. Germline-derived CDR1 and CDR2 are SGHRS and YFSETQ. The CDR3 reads CASSTSGTLNTEAFF. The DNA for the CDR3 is TGCGCCAGCAGCACTTCCGGGACTCTGAACACTGAAGCTTTCTTT. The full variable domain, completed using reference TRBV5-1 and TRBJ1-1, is KAGVTQTPRYLIKTRGQQVTLSCSPISGHRSVSWYQQTPGQGLQFLFEYFSETQRNKGNFPGRFSGRQFSNSRSEMNVSTLELGDSALYLCASSTSGTLNTEAFFGQGTRLTVV.

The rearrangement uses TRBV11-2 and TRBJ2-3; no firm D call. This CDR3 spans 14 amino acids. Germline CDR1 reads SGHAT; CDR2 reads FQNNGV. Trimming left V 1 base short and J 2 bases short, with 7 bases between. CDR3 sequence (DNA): TGTGCCAGCAGCTTAGGCCAGAACACAGATACGCAGTATTTT. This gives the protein CASSLGQNTDTQYF.

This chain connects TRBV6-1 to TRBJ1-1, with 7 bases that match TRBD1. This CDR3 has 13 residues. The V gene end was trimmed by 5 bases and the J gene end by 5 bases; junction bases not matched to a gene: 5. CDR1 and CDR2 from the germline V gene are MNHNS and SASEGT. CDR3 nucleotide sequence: TGTGCCAGCAGTCCAGGGGGGAAGACTGAAGCTTTCTTT. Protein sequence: CASSPGGKTEAFF.

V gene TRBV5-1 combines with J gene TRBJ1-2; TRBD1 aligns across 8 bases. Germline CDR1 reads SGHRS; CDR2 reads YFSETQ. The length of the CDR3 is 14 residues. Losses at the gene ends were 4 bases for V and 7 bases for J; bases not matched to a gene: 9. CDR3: CASSPSTGAAGYTF. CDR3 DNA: TGCGCCAGCAGCCCGTCGACAGGGGCGGCTGGCTACACCTTC.

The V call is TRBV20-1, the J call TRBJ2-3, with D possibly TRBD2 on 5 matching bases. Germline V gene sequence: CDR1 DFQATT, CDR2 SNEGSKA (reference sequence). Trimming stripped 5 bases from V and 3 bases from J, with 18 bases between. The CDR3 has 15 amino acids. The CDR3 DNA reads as TGCAGTGCTGGCAACCGGGCACAGCGGACAGATACGCAGTATTTT. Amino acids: CSAGNRAQRTDTQYF.

CDR3 protein: CASSIPTGELFF. Written as DNA, the CDR3 is TGTGCCAGCAGCATCCCCACCGGGGAGCTGTTTTTT. V usage is TRBV7-2 and J usage is TRBJ2-2, with D hard to call. V gave up 5 bases and J gave up 4 bases, with 5 bases separating them. This CDR3 is 12 amino acids long. The germline V gene has CDR1 SGHTA and CDR2 FQGNSA. Based on the CDR3 plus reference TRBV7-2 and TRBJ2-2, the full variable domain is GAGVSQSPSNKVTEKGKDVELRCDPISGHTALYWYRQSLGQGLEFLIYFQGNSAPDKSGLPSDRFSAERTGGSVSTLTIQRTQQEDSAVYLCASSIPTGELFFGEGSRLTVL.